Listed below are T cell receptor beta chains from one sample, sequenced in a study of shared clonotypes between healthy human individuals. Measured with immunoSEQ multiplex PCR; TCRdb has only the in-frame clones, and not every one. The sample lists over a million clones, around 78% occurring once. Sequenced input: memory CD4+ T cells from PBMCs. The receptors come from a man aged 18-30 years in good health. Some clones in this sample may be carry-over from other donors' samples. CDR3s include the opening cysteine and the closing phenylalanine or tryptophan. D genes are given only for firm matches. Clone size is stated in some rows and not others, as once, few, many or a class when expanded.

cdr3_aa cdr3_nt v_call clone_size d_call j_call
CASSLGGDTGELFF TGTGCCAGCAGCTTAGGAGGGGACACCGGGGAGCTGTTTTTT TRBV7-2 NA NA TRBJ2-2
CASSEAGTANQPQHF TGTGCCAGTAGTGAGGCCGGGACAGCAAATCAGCCCCAGCATTTT TRBV19 NA TRBD1 TRBJ1-5
CASSLSLAVNTDTQYF TGTGCCAGCAGCTTAAGTCTAGCGGTAAACACAGATACGCAGTATTTT TRBV7-8 NA TRBD2 TRBJ2-3
CSVPSRGGAGETQYF TGCAGCGTCCCCAGCAGGGGGGGGGCCGGGGAGACCCAGTACTTC TRBV29-1 NA NA TRBJ2-5
CASSLGSTGELFF TGTGCCAGCAGCTTAGGTAGCACCGGGGAGCTGTTTTTT TRBV11-3 NA NA TRBJ2-2
CASSPLGGGNQPQHF TGTGCCAGCAGCCCCCTAGGGGGCGGAAATCAGCCCCAGCATTTT TRBV7-2 NA TRBD1 TRBJ1-5
CASSERSGPRETQYF TGTGCCAGCAGTGAACGTAGCGGGCCAAGAGAGACCCAGTACTTC TRBV2 NA TRBD2 TRBJ2-5
CAWVSGKYSGNTIYF TGTGCCTGGGTATCAGGGAAGTACTCTGGAAACACCATATATTTT TRBV30 NA NA TRBJ1-3
CASKFADTQYF TGTGCCAGCAAGTTCGCAGATACGCAGTATTTT TRBV2 NA NA TRBJ2-3
CASSYRLGYEQFF TGTGCCAGCAGTTACCGACTAGGTTATGAGCAGTTCTTC TRBV6-5 NA NA TRBJ2-1
CASTMGANGNQPQHF TGTGCCAGCACGATGGGGGCTAATGGCAATCAGCCCCAGCATTTT TRBV6-1 few NA TRBJ1-5
CASSFPGANVLTF TGTGCCAGCAGCTTTCCAGGGGCCAACGTCCTGACTTTC TRBV7-3 NA NA TRBJ2-6
CASSLVLAGGPGETQYF TGCGCCAGCAGCTTGGTACTAGCGGGAGGGCCAGGAGAGACCCAGTACTTC TRBV5-1 NA TRBD2 TRBJ2-5
CASSNLVQNIQYF TGTGCCAGCAGTAACCTCGTTCAAAACATTCAGTACTTC TRBV11-2 NA NA TRBJ2-4
CSVVGQAYGYTF TGCAGCGTTGTTGGTCAGGCATATGGCTACACCTTC TRBV29-1 NA NA TRBJ1-2
CASSEQTRGQYF TGTGCCAGCAGTGAACAGACAAGGGGCCAGTACTTC TRBV6-1 NA NA TRBJ2-7
CASSLISGWVNNEQFF TGTGCCAGCAGCTTAATCTCGGGTTGGGTGAACAATGAGCAGTTCTTC TRBV7-8 NA NA TRBJ2-1
CASSSGGKLNTEAFF TGTGCCAGCAGTTCGGGGGGTAAACTGAACACTGAAGCTTTCTTT TRBV28 few NA TRBJ1-1
CASSLGGGNTEAFF TGTGCCAGCAGCTTGGGCGGGGGGAACACTGAAGCTTTCTTT TRBV5-4 NA NA TRBJ1-1
CRVVWATEAFF TGCAGGGTGGTATGGGCCACTGAAGCTTTCTTT TRBV20-1 NA NA TRBJ1-1
CASSLTLTTSGSGSQYF TGCGCCAGCAGCTTGACCCTCACGACTAGCGGGAGTGGTTCCCAGTACTTC TRBV5-1 many TRBD2 TRBJ2-5
CASSPTSGMDEQFF TGTGCCAGCAGCCCGACTAGCGGGATGGATGAGCAGTTCTTC TRBV11-2 NA TRBD2 TRBJ2-1
CAWSGGRPYEQYF TGTGCCTGGAGTGGAGGGAGGCCCTACGAGCAGTACTTC TRBV30 NA NA TRBJ2-7
CASSRDLAGGPHTDTQYF TGCGCCAGCAGCCGGGACCTAGCGGGAGGACCCCACACAGATACGCAGTATTTT TRBV5-1 NA TRBD2 TRBJ2-3
CASSLPLMNTEAFF TGTGCCAGCAGCTTACCACTGATGAACACTGAAGCTTTCTTT TRBV7-9 NA NA TRBJ1-1
CASSYDDPKNIQYF TGCGCCAGCAGTTACGACGACCCCAAAAACATTCAGTACTTC TRBV5-1 many NA TRBJ2-4
CASSSVAAADTQYF TGTGCCAGCAGTTCTGTAGCGGCGGCGGATACGCAGTATTTT TRBV27 NA NA TRBJ2-3
CASSGRGTSGNNEQFF TGTGCCAGCAGCGGTCGGGGTACTAGCGGGAACAATGAGCAGTTCTTC TRBV14 NA TRBD2 TRBJ2-1
CATRTGNTGELFF TGTGCCACCCGGACAGGGAACACCGGGGAGCTGTTTTTT TRBV6-1 NA TRBD1 TRBJ2-2
CASSSGSVATLYEQYF TGCGCCAGCAGCTCCGGATCAGTCGCGACTCTTTACGAGCAGTACTTC TRBV5-1 NA NA TRBJ2-7
CASNIQGLGTEAFF TGTGCCAGCAATATACAGGGGTTGGGCACTGAAGCTTTCTTT TRBV28 NA TRBD1 TRBJ1-1
CASSESSPGRGYTF TGTGCCAGCAGTGAATCATCCCCCGGGCGAGGCTACACCTTC TRBV25-1 NA NA TRBJ1-2
CASSEGVDGELFF TGTGCCAGCAGTGAAGGGGTGGACGGGGAGCTGTTTTTT TRBV2 few NA TRBJ2-2
CASSLGDRFGYGYTF TGCGCCAGCAGCTTGGGGGACAGATTCGGCTATGGCTACACCTTC TRBV5-1 NA TRBD1 TRBJ1-2
CASTPRSFDRDRGLYGTEAFF TGTGCCAGCACCCCCAGAAGTTTTGATAGGGACAGGGGCCTATATGGCACTGAAGCTTTCTTT TRBV2 many TRBD1 TRBJ1-1
CASSVTGPTLGEQYF TGCGCCAGCAGCGTGACAGGGCCCACCCTCGGCGAGCAGTACTTC TRBV5-1 NA TRBD1 TRBJ2-7
CASSFGPRTEQYF TGTGCCAGCAGCTTTGGGCCGCGCACAGAGCAGTACTTC TRBV7-3 few NA TRBJ2-5
CASRQGGEQYF TGTGCCAGCAGGCAAGGGGGCGAGCAGTACTTC TRBV2 NA NA TRBJ2-7
CASSWVGHGKTYGYTF TGTGCCAGCAGCTGGGTCGGACATGGAAAGACCTATGGCTACACCTTC TRBV7-9 NA NA TRBJ1-2
CASSFTGTGDLEQFF TGTGCCAGCAGTTTCACCGGGACAGGGGACCTGGAGCAGTTCTTC TRBV27 NA TRBD1 TRBJ2-1
CASSLRQAQAQYF TGTGCCAGCAGTTTAAGGCAGGCCCAGGCCCAGTACTTC TRBV27 NA NA TRBJ2-5
CATSRVGAGAEAFF TGTGCCACCAGCAGAGTAGGGGCAGGGGCTGAAGCTTTCTTT TRBV15 NA NA TRBJ1-1
CAISESGRRPGNTIYF TGTGCCATCAGTGAGTCGGGCCGCCGACCTGGAAACACCATATATTTT TRBV10-3 NA NA TRBJ1-3
CASSYSSRGSYEQYF TGTGCCAGCAGTTACTCGTCCAGGGGGTCCTACGAGCAGTACTTC TRBV6-5 NA TRBD1 TRBJ2-7
CASSIQTENTEAFF TGTGCCAGCTCCATCCAAACAGAGAACACTGAAGCTTTCTTT TRBV18 few NA TRBJ1-1
CASSETGSMNTGELFF TGCGCCAGCAGTGAGACGGGATCGATGAACACCGGGGAGCTGTTTTTT TRBV10-1 NA NA TRBJ2-2
CASGHPNTGELFF TGTGCCAGCGGACACCCGAACACCGGGGAGCTGTTTTTT TRBV19 NA NA TRBJ2-2
CASSPRVVGGEQYF TGTGCCAGCAGCCCCCGGGTGGTGGGAGGCGAGCAGTACTTC TRBV5-6 NA NA TRBJ2-7
CASSLDTVRSGGYF TGTGCCAGCAGCTTGGATACCGTCAGATCCGGGGGGTACTTC TRBV7-8 NA NA TRBJ2-7
CASSTAGPRAGEQFF TGCGCCAGCAGCACGGCCGGGCCCCGGGCAGGTGAGCAGTTCTTC TRBV5-1 NA NA TRBJ2-1
CASSQDTAVSGNTIYF TGTGCCAGCAGCCAAGATACGGCGGTCTCTGGAAACACCATATATTTT TRBV4-2 NA NA TRBJ1-3
CASLQGAGATEAFF TGTGCCAGTTTACAGGGGGCGGGTGCCACTGAAGCTTTCTTT TRBV18 NA TRBD1 TRBJ1-1
CASSPGQGGTGELFF TGCGCCAGCAGCCCTGGACAGGGGGGCACCGGGGAGCTGTTTTTT TRBV4-1 NA TRBD1 TRBJ2-2